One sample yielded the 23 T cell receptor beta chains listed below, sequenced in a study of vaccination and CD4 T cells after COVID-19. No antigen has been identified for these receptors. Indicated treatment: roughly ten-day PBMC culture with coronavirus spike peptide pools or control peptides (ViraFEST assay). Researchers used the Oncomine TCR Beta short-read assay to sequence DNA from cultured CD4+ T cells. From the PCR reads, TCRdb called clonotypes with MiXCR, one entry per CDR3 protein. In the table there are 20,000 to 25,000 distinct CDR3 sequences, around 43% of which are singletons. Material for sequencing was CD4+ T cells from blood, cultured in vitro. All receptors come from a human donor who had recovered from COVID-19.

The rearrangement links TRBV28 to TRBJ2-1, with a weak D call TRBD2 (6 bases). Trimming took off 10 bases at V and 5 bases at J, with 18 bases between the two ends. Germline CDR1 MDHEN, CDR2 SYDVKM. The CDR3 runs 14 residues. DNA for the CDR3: TGTGCCATCCGTCCCGGGAGTGCACACAATGAGCAGTTCTTC. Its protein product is CAIRPGSAHNEQFF.

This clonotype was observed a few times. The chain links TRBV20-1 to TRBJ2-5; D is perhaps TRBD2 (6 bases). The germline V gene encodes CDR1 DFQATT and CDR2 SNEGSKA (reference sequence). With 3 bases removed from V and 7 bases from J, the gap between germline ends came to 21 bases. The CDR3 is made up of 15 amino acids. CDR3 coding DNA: TGCAGTGCTAGGGGAACCGGGACTCAGAGAAGGACCCAGTACTTC. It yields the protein CSARGTGTQRRTQYF.

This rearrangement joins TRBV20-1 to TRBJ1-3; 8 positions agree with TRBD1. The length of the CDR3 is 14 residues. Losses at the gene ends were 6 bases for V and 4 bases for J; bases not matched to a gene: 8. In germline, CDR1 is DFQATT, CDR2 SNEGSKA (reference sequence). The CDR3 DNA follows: TGCAGTGCGGCGCAGGGGGCGAAAGGAAACACCATATATTTT. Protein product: CSAAQGAKGNTIYF.

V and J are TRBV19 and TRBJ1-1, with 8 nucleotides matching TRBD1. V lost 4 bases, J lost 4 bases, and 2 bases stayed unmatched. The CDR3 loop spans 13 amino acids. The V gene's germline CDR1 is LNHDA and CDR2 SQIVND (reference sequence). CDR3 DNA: TGTGCCAGTAGTAGACAGGGGTTCACTGAAGCTTTCTTT. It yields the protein CASSRQGFTEAFF.

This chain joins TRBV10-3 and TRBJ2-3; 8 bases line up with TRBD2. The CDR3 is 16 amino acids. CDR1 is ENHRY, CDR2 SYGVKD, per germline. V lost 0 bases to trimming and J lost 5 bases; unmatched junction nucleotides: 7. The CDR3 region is CAISESGRGVQDTQYF. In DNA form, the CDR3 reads TGTGCCATCAGTGAGTCGGGGCGGGGGGTTCAAGATACGCAGTATTTT.

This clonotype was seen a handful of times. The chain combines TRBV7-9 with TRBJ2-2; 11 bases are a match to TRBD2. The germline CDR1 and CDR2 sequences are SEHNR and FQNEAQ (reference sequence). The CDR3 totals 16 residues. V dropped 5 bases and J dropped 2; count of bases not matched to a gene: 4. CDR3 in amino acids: CASSRGTSGNTGELFF. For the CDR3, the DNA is TGTGCCAGCAGCCGTGGGACTAGCGGTAACACCGGGGAGCTGTTTTTT.

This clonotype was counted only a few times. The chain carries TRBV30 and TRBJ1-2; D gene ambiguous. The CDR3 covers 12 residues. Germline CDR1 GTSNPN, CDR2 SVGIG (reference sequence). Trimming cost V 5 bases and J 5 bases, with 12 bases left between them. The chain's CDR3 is CAWRAFGYGYTF. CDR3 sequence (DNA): TGTGCCTGGCGGGCCTTCGGGTATGGCTACACCTTC.

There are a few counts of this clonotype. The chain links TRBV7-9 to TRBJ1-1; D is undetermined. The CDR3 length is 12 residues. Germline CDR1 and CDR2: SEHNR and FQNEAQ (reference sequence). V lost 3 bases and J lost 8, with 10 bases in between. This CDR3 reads CASSFGPAEAFF. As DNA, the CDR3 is TGTGCCAGCAGCTTTGGGCCAGCCGAAGCTTTCTTT.

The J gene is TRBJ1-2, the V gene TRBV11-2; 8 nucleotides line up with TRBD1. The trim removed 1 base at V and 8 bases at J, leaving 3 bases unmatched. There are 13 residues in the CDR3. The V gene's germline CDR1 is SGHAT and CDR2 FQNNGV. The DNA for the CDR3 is TGTGCCAGCAGCTTAGCAGGGGGCTTGGGCTACACCTTC. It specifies CASSLAGGLGYTF.

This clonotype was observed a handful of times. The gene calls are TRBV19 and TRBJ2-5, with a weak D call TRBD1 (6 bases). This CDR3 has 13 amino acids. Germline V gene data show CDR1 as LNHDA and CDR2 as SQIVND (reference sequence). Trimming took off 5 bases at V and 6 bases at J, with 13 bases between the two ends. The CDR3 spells CASSLAGAKTQYF. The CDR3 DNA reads TGTGCCAGTAGTCTCGCAGGGGCGAAGACCCAGTACTTC.

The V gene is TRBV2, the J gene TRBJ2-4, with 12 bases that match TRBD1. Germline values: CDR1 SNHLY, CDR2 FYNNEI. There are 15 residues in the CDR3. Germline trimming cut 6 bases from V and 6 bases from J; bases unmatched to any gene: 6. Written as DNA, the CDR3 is TGTGCCAGCAGCGGGACAGGGGGCATCGGAAACATTCAGTACTTC. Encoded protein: CASSGTGGIGNIQYF.

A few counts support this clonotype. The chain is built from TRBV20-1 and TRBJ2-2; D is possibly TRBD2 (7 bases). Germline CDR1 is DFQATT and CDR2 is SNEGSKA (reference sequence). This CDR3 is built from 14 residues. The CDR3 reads CSASGDTGTGELFF. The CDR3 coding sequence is TGCAGCGCAAGCGGGGACACGGGCACCGGGGAGCTGTTTTTT.

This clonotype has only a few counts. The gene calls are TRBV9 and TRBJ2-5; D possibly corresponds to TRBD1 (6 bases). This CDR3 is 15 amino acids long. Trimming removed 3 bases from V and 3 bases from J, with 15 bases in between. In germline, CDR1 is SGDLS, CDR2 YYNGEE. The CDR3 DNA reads TGTGCCAGCAGCGCCTTCGGTACAGGGAAAGAGACCCAGTACTTC. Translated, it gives CASSAFGTGKETQYF.

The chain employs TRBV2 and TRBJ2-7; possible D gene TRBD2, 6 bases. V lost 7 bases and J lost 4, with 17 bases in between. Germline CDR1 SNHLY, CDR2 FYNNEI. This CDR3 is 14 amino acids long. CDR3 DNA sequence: TGTGCCAGCACCAATTGGGACTCGCTATACGAGCAGTACTTC. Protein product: CASTNWDSLYEQYF.

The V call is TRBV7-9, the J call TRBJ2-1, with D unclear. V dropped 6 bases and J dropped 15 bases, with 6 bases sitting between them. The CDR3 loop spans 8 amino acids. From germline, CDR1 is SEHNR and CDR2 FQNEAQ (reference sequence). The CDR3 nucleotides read TGTGCCAGCAGTGTGCCGTTCTTC. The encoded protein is CASSVPFF.

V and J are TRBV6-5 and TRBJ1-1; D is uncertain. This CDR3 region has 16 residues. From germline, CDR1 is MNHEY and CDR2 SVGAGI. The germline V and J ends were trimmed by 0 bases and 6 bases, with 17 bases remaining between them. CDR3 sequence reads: CASSYSMVGGSAEAFF. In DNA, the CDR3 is TGTGCCAGCAGTTACTCGATGGTGGGCGGAAGCGCTGAAGCTTTCTTT.

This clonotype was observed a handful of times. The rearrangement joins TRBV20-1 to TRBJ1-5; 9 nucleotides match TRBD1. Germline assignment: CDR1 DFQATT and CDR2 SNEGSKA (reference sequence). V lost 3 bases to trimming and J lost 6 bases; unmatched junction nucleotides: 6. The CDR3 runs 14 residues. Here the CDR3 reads CSASRDRVGQPQHF. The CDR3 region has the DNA TGCAGTGCTAGTAGGGACAGGGTTGGTCAGCCCCAGCATTTT.

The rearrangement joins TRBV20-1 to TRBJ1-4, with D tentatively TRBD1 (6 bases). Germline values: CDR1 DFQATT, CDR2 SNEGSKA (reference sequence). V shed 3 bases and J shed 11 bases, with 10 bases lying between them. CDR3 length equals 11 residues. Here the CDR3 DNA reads TGCAGTGCTAGTGTGGGGGCGAAACTGTTTTTT. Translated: CSASVGAKLFF.

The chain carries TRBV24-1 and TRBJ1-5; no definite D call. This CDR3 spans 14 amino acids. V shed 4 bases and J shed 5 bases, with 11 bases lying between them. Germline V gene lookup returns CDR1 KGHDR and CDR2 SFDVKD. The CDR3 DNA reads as TGTGCCACCAGTGACTCCTTTAGGCATCAGCCCCAGCATTTT. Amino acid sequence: CATSDSFRHQPQHF.

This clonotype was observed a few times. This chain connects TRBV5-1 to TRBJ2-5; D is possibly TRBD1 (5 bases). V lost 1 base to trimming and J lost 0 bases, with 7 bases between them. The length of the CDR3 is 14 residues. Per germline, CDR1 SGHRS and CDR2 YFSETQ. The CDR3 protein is CASSLYRNQETQYF. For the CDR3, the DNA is TGCGCCAGCAGCTTGTACAGGAACCAAGAGACCCAGTACTTC.

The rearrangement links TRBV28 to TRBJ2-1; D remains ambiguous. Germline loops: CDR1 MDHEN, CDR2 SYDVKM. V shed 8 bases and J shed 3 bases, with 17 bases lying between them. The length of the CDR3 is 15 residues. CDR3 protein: CASPPVKGFYNEQFF. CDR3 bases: TGTGCCAGCCCTCCTGTGAAGGGATTCTACAATGAGCAGTTCTTC.

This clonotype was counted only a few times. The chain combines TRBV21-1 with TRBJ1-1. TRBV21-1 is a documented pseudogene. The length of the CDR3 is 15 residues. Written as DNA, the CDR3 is TGTGCCAGCAGCAAAGTGTACAGACCGAACACTGAAGCTTTCTTT. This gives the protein CASSKVYRPNTEAFF.

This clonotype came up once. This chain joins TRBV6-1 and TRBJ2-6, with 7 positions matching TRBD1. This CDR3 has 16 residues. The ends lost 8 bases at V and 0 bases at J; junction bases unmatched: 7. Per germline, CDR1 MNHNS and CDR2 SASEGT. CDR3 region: CASWGQLISGANVLTF. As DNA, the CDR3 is TGTGCCAGCTGGGGACAGTTGATCTCTGGGGCCAACGTCCTGACTTTC.